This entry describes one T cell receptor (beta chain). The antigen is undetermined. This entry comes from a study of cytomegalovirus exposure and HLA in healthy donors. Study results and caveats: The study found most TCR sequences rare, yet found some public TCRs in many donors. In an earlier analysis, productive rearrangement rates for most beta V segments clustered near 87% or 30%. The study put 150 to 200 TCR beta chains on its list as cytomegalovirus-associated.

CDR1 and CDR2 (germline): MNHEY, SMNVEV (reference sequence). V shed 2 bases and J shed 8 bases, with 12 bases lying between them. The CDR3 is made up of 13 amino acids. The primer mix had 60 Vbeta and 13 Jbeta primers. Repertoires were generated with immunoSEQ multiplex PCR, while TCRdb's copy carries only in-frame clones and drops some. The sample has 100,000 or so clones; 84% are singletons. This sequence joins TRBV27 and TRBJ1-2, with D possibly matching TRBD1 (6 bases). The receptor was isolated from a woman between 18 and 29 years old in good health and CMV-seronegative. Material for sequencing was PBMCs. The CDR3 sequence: CASSLLQGKGYTF. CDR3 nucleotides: TGTGCCAGCAGTTTACTACAGGGCAAGGGCTACACCTTC.